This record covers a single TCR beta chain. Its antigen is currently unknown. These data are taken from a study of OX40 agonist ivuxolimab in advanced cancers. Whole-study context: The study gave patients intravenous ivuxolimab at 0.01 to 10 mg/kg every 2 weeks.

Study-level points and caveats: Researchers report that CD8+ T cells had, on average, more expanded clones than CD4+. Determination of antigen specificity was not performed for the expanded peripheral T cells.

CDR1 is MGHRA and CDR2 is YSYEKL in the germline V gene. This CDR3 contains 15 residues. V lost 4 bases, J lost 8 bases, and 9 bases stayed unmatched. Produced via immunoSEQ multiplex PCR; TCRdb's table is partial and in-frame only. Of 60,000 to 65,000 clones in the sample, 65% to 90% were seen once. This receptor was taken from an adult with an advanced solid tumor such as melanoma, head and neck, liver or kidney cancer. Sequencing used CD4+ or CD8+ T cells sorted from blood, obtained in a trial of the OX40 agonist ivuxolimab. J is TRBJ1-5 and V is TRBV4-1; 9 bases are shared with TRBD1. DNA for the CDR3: TGCGCCAGCAGCCCCGGACAGGGGACATGGGAGCCCCAGCATTTT. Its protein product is CASSPGQGTWEPQHF.